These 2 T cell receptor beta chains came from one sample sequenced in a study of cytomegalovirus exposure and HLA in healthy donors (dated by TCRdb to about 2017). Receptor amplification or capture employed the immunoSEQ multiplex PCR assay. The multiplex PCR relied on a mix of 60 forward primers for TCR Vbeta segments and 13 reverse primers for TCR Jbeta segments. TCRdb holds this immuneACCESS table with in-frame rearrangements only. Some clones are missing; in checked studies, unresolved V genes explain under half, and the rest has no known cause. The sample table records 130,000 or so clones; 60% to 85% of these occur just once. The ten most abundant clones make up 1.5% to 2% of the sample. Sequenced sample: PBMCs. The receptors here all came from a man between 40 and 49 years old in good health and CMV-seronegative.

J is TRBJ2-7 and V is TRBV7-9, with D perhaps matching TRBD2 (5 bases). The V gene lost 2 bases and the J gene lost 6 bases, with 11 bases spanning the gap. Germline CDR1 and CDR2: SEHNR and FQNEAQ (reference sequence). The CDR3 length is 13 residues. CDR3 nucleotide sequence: TGTGCCAGCAGCTTAAGGCTAGCTAGCGAGCAGTACTTC. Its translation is CASSLRLASEQYF.

As DNA, the CDR3 is TGTGTCAGCAACCGGGACAGGGCAGGCGAGCAGTACTTC. Protein product: CVSNRDRAGEQYF. V gene TRBV7-5 combines with J gene TRBJ2-7; no DNA check was done on the table's D call, TRBD1. TRBV7-5 is designated a pseudogene. The CDR3 is 13 amino acids.